The 11 T cell receptor beta chains below come from one sample, sequenced in a study of T cells after yellow fever vaccination. TCRdb re-called the 5' RACE reads through MiXCR, storing one row per CDR3 protein. The table includes 5,000 or so distinct CDR3 sequences, around 3.5% detected once. Here the sequenced sample was PBMCs, either bulk or a sorted T-cell subset (CD4+, CD8+, memory, or dextramer-sorted; not recorded which), taken 15 days after the yellow fever booster vaccination. The receptors stem from a man between 25 and 39 years old who received the YFV17D yellow fever vaccine.

This clonotype has at least ten counts. The chain employs TRBV24-1 and TRBJ2-7; 9 bases agree with TRBD1. This CDR3 region has 15 residues. The germline V gene has CDR1 KGHDR and CDR2 SFDVKD. After removal of 3 bases from V and 3 bases from J, the junction contained 5 bases not matched to a gene. The CDR3 sequence: CATSDPGTGNYEQYF. As DNA, the CDR3 is TGTGCCACCAGTGATCCCGGGACAGGGAACTACGAGCAGTACTTC.

In its sample, this clonotype was seen many times. V usage is TRBV5-1 and J usage is TRBJ2-7; 11 bases line up with TRBD2. The germline gives CDR1 SGHRS, CDR2 YFSETQ. This CDR3 has 16 residues. The trim removed 2 bases at V and 0 bases at J, leaving 4 bases unmatched. CDR3 nucleotide sequence: TGCGCCAGCAGCTTTAGCGGGAGGGCGACCTCCTACGAGCAGTACTTC. It specifies CASSFSGRATSYEQYF.

This clonotype was counted ten times or more. The DNA of the CDR3 is TGTGCCAGCAGTTTGGGCCCCTCTTCCTACAATGAGCAGTTCTTC. It codes for CASSLGPSSYNEQFF. The gene calls are TRBV6-2 or TRBV6-3 and TRBJ2-1, with unresolved D. The CDR3 loop spans 15 amino acids. CDR1 MNHEY and CDR2 SVGEGT come from the germline V gene. Trimming took off 4 bases at V and 1 base at J, with 11 bases between the two ends.

In its sample, this clonotype was seen many times. This chain uses TRBV10-3 with TRBJ2-1, with TRBD2 matching 8 bases. The CDR3 has 15 amino acids. V lost 2 bases to trimming and J lost 0 bases; unmatched junction nucleotides: 0. Germline V gene lookup returns CDR1 ENHRY and CDR2 SYGVKD. The CDR3 nucleotides are TGTGCCATCAGTGAGAGCGGGAGCTCCTACAATGAGCAGTTCTTC. Residues: CAISESGSSYNEQFF.

The table lists this clonotype with many counts. V gene TRBV20-1 combines with J gene TRBJ2-3; 7 nucleotides align to TRBD2. The germline V gene has CDR1 DFQATT and CDR2 SNEGSKA (reference sequence). This CDR3 comprises 12 residues. Unmatched junction bases numbered 7, after V lost 7 bases and J lost 6 bases. The CDR3 DNA is TGCAGTGTCCACGGCGGGAGTGATACGCAGTATTTT. Residues: CSVHGGSDTQYF.

This clonotype occurred many times. The V and J genes are TRBV7-2 and TRBJ2-7; D possibly corresponds to TRBD2 (6 bases). Trimming took 5 bases from V and 4 from J, leaving 18 bases between them. Germline loops: CDR1 SGHTA, CDR2 FQGNSA. The CDR3 spans 15 residues. The DNA of the CDR3 is TGTGCCAGCAGCCAGTGGGGGGACCCGGTTTACGAGCAGTACTTC. Translating it yields CASSQWGDPVYEQYF. Based on the CDR3 plus reference TRBV7-2 and TRBJ2-7, the full variable domain is GAGVSQSPSNKVTEKGKDVELRCDPISGHTALYWYRQSLGQGLEFLIYFQGNSAPDKSGLPSDRFSAERTGGSVSTLTIQRTQQEDSAVYLCASSQWGDPVYEQYFGPGTRLTVT.

This clonotype was observed many times. The chain carries TRBV11-2 and TRBJ1-5; no clear D gene. The CDR3 is 15 amino acids. Germline lookup yields CDR1 SGHAT and CDR2 FQNNGV. Trimming stripped 1 base from V and 7 bases from J, with 14 bases between. Here the CDR3 DNA reads TGTGCCAGCAGCTTAGGTTTGGGAATCGCGCAGCCCCAGCATTTT. The encoded protein is CASSLGLGIAQPQHF.

The table lists this clonotype with many counts. The chain links TRBV7-8 to TRBJ2-7, with 7 bases fitting TRBD1. The CDR3 extends over 13 amino acids. Germline V gene lookup returns CDR1 SGHVS and CDR2 FQNEAQ. V was clipped by 5 bases and J by 4 bases; unmatched bases: 5. DNA for the CDR3: TGTGCCAGCAGCAAAGACAGGGTTTACGAGCAGTACTTC. Its translation: CASSKDRVYEQYF.

This clonotype was recorded at least ten times. The chain uses TRBV5-1 and TRBJ2-1; D not certain. V was trimmed by 1 base and J by 0 bases, leaving 14 bases between them. The CDR3 extends over 17 amino acids. Looked up from germline, CDR1 is SGHRS and CDR2 is YFSETQ. The CDR3: CASSLFPGDLSYNEQFF. CDR3 nucleotides: TGCGCCAGCAGCTTGTTTCCTGGCGATCTCTCCTACAATGAGCAGTTCTTC.

In its sample, this clonotype is medium-sized. V gene TRBV29-1 combines with J gene TRBJ1-1; no clear D gene. Germline V gene data show CDR1 as SQVTM and CDR2 as ANQGSEA. Trimming took off 6 bases at V and 7 bases at J, with 9 bases between the two ends. The CDR3 runs to 10 residues. CDR3 sequence: CSVLGLEAFF. The CDR3 bases are TGCAGCGTCTTAGGTCTTGAAGCTTTCTTT.

This clonotype has ten or more counts. V gene TRBV28 combines with J gene TRBJ2-7; D not certain. The CDR3 length is 14 residues. V dropped 6 bases and J dropped 4 bases, with 16 bases sitting between them. Germline loops: CDR1 MDHEN, CDR2 SYDVKM. In nucleotides, the CDR3 is TGTGCCAGCAGAACCCTTGAGCGTCTTTACGAGCAGTACTTC. This gives the protein CASRTLERLYEQYF.